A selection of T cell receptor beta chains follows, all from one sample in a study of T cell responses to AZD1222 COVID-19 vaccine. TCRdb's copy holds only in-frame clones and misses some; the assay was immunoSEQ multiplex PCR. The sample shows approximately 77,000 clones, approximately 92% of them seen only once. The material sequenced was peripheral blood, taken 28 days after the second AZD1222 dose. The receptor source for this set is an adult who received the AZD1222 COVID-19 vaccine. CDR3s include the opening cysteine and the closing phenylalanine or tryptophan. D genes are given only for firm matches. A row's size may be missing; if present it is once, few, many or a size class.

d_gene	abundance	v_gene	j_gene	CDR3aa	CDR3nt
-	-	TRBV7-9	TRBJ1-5	CASSRPGLGNQPQHF	TGTGCCAGCAGTCGTCCGGGTCTGGGGAATCAGCCCCAGCATTTT
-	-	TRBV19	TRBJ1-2	CASSIGVGGYGYTF	TGTGCCAGTAGTATAGGAGTTGGCGGCTATGGCTACACCTTC
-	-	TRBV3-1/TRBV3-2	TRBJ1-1	CASSQDLGERAEAFF	TGTGCCAGCAGCCAAGATTTAGGGGAACGGGCTGAAGCTTTCTTT
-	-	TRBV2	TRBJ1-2	CASSEDRASPRGYTF	TGTGCCAGCAGTGAAGACAGGGCCTCCCCTCGAGGCTACACCTTC
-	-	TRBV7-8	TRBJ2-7	CASSPPESLREQYF	TGTGCCAGCAGCCCGCCGGAGTCGCTCCGCGAGCAGTACTTC
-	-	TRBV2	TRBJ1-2	CASRTFYGYTF	TGTGCCAGCAGAACTTTCTATGGCTACACCTTC
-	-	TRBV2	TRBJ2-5	CASSGGQVQETQYF	TGTGCCAGCAGTGGGGGACAAGTCCAAGAGACCCAGTACTTC
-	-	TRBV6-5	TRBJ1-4	CASRKTGLPEKLFF	TGTGCCAGCAGGAAGACAGGATTGCCTGAAAAACTGTTTTTT
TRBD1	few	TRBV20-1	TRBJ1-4	CSASTPGQYNEKLFF	TGCAGTGCTAGTACGCCGGGACAGTACAATGAAAAACTGTTTTTT
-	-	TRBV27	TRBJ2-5	CASRAGGLETQYF	TGTGCCAGCAGAGCAGGGGGGTTGGAGACCCAGTACTTC
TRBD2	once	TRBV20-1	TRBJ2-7	CSVFAGGEQYF	TGCAGTGTTTTTGCGGGGGGCGAGCAGTACTTC
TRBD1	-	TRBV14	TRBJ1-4	CASSPTTGATNEKLFF	TGTGCCAGCAGCCCCACGACAGGGGCAACTAATGAAAAACTGTTTTTT
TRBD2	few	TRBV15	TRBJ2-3	CATSRGLGLAGSTDTQYF	TGTGCCACCAGCAGAGGGCTGGGACTAGCGGGGAGCACAGATACGCAGTATTTT
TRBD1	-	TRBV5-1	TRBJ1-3	CASSSRDRGNTIYF	TGCGCCAGCAGCTCCCGGGACAGGGGAAACACCATATATTTT
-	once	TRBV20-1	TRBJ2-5	CSARDRETQYF	TGCAGTGCTAGAGACCGCGAGACCCAGTACTTC
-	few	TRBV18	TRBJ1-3	CASSQYREANTIYF	TGTGCCAGCTCACAGTACAGGGAGGCAAACACCATATATTTT
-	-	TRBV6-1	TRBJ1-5	CASSEARKTYNQPQHF	TGTGCCAGCAGTGAAGCGCGGAAGACGTACAATCAGCCCCAGCATTTT
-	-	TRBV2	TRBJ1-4	CASIKLAGEKLFF	TGTGCCAGCATTAAGTTGGCAGGTGAAAAACTGTTTTTT